The present TCR beta chain was sequenced within a study of T cell responses to AZD1222 COVID-19 vaccine. Study-wide findings and caveats: Unmutated regions of variants are reportedly targeted by nearly half of spike-specific TCRs.

With respect to this clone: What it binds is not known.

The CDR3 has 21 amino acids. From germline, CDR1 is LGHNA and CDR2 YNFKEQ. V was pared by 4 bases and J by 1 base, with 20 bases of the junction left unmatched. The repertoire was sequenced with immunoSEQ multiplex PCR; TCRdb's copy has only in-frame clones and lacks some. In the table there are under 35,000 clones, around 86% of which are singletons. This receptor was identified in an adult who received the AZD1222 COVID-19 vaccine. This chain connects TRBV4-2 to TRBJ2-7; 12 bases agree with TRBD2. Sample: peripheral blood, taken 28 days after the second AZD1222 dose. CDR3 amino acids: CASSRRTGGGGTSGFSYEQYF. DNA for the CDR3: TGTGCCAGCAGCCGACGTACAGGAGGAGGGGGGACTAGCGGGTTTTCCTACGAGCAGTACTTC.